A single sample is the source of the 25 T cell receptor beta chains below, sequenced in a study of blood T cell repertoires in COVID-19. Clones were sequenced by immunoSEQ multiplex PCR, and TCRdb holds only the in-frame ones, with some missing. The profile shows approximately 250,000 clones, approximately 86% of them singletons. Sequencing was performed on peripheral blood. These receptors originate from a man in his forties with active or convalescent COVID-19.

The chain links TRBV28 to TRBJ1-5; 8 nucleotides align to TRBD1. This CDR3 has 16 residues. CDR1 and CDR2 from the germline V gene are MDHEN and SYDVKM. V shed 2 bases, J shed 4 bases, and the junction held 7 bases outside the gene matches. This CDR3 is CASSLNRGVPNQPQHF. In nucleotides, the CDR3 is TGTGCCAGCAGTTTAAACAGGGGGGTTCCTAATCAGCCCCAGCATTTT.

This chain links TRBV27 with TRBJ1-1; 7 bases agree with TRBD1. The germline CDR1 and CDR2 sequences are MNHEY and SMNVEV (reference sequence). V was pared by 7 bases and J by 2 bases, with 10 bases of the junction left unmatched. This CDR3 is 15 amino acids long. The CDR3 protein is CASTDRASGNTEAFF. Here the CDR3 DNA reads TGTGCCAGCACCGACAGGGCGAGCGGAAACACTGAAGCTTTCTTT.

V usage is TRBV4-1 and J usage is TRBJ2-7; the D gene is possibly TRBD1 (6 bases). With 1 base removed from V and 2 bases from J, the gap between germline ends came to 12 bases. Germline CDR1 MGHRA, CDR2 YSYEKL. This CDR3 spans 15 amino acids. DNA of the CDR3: TGCGCCAGCAGCCAAGTAGCAGGGGAGCCCTACGAGCAGTACTTC. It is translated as CASSQVAGEPYEQYF.

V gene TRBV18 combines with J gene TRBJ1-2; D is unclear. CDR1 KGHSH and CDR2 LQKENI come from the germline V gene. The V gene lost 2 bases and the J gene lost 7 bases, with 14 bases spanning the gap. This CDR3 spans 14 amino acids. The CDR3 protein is CASSPREERGGYTF. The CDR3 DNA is TGTGCCAGCTCACCAAGGGAGGAGCGAGGTGGCTACACCTTC.

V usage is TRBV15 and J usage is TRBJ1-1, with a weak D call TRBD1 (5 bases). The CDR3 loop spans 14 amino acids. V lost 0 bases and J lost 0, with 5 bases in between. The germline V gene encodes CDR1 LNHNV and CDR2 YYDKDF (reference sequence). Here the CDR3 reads CATSREGVNTEAFF. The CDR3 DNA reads TGTGCCACCAGCAGAGAAGGGGTGAACACTGAAGCTTTCTTT.

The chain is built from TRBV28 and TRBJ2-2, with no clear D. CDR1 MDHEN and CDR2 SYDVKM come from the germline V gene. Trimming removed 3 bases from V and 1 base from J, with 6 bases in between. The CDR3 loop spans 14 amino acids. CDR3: CASSFRLNTGELFF. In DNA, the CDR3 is TGTGCCAGCAGTTTCAGGCTGAACACCGGGGAGCTGTTTTTT.

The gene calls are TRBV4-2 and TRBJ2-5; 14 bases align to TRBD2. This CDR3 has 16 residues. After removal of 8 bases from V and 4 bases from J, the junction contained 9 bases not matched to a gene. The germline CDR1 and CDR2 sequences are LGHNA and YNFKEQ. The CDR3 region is CASGTSGGSGLETQYF. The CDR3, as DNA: TGTGCCAGCGGGACTAGCGGGGGCTCGGGCCTAGAGACCCAGTACTTC.

The DNA of the CDR3 is TGTGCCAGCAAAGACTCGGGACAGGGTGGCTATGGCTACACCTTC. Protein sequence: CASKDSGQGGYGYTF. The chain joins TRBV6-6 to TRBJ1-2, with 9 bases matching TRBD1. CDR1 and CDR2 from the germline V gene are MNHNY and SVGAGI (reference sequence). The CDR3 totals 15 residues. V shed 7 bases and J 4 bases; nucleotides not matched to a gene: 10.

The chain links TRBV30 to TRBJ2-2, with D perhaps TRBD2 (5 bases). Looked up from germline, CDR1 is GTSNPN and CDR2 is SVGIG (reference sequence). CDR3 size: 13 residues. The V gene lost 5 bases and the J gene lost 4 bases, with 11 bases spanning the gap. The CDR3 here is CAWELEATGELFF. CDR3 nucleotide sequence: TGTGCCTGGGAACTAGAGGCCACCGGGGAGCTGTTTTTT.

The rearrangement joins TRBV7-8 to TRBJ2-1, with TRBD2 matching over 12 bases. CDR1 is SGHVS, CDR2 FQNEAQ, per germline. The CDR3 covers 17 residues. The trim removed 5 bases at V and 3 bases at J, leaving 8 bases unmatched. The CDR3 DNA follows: TGTGCCAGCAGCACTCGACTAGCGGGAGACCACTACAATGAGCAGTTCTTC. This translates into CASSTRLAGDHYNEQFF. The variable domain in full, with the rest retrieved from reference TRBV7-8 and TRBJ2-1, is GAGVSQSPRYKVAKRGQDVALRCDPISGHVSLFWYQQALGQGPEFLTYFQNEAQLDKSGLPSDRFFAERPEGSVSTLKIQRTQQEDSAVYLCASSTRLAGDHYNEQFFGPGTRLTVL.

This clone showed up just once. Here the CDR3 reads CASSIRYRSETQYF. As DNA, the CDR3 is TGCGCCAGCAGCATTCGTTACAGGTCAGAGACCCAGTACTTC. The gene calls are TRBV5-1 and TRBJ2-5; possibly TRBD1 for D (5 bases). This CDR3 is 14 amino acids long. Trimming pared 4 bases from V and 4 bases from J, leaving 14 bases between. CDR1 and CDR2 (germline): SGHRS, YFSETQ.

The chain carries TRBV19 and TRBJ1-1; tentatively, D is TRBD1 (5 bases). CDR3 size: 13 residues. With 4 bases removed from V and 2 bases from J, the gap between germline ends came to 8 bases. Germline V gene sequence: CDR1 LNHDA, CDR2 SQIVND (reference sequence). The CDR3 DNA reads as TGTGCCAGTAGTACAGGGCCTAACACTGAAGCTTTCTTT. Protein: CASSTGPNTEAFF. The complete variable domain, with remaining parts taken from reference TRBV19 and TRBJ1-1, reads DGGITQSPKYLFRKEGQNVTLSCEQNLNHDAMYWYRQDPGQGLRLIYYSQIVNDFQKGDIAEGYSVSREKKESFPLTVTSAQKNPTAFYLCASSTGPNTEAFFGQGTRLTVV.

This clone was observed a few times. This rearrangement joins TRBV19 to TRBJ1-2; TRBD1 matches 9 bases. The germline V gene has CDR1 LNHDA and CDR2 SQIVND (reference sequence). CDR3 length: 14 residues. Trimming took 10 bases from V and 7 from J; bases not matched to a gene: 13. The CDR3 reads CATSNRGRVGGYTF. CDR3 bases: TGTGCCACCTCCAACAGGGGGCGCGTTGGTGGCTACACCTTC. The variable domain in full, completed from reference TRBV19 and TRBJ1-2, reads DGGITQSPKYLFRKEGQNVTLSCEQNLNHDAMYWYRQDPGQGLRLIYYSQIVNDFQKGDIAEGYSVSREKKESFPLTVTSAQKNPTAFYLCATSNRGRVGGYTFGSGTRLTVV.

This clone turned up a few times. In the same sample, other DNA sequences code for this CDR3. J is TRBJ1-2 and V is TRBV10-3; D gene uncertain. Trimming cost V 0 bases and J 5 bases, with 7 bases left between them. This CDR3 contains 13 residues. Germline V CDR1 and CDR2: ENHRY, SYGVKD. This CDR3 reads CAISESGEYGYTF. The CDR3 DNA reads TGTGCCATCAGTGAGTCGGGAGAGTATGGCTACACCTTC.

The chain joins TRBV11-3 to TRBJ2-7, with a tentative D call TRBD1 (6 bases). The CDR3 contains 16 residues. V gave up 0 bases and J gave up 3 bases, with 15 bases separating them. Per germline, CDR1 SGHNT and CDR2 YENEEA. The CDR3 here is CASSLDGQGIFYEQYF. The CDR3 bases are TGTGCCAGCAGCTTAGATGGCCAGGGGATATTCTACGAGCAGTACTTC.

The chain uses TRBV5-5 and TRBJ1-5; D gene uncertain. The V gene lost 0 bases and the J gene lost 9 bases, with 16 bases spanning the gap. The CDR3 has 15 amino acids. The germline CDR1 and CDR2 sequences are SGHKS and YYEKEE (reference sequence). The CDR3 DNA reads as TGTGCCAGCAGCTTGGAGGGAGATATGTTGCGGCCCCAGCATTTT. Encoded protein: CASSLEGDMLRPQHF.

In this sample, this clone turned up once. The CDR3 DNA is TGTGCCAGCACTAGACTAGCGGGAGATACCGGGGAGCTGTTTTTT. This translates into CASTRLAGDTGELFF. The chain is built from TRBV6-5 and TRBJ2-2; 12 bases are shared with TRBD2. Germline V lookup: CDR1 MNHEY, CDR2 SVGAGI. This CDR3 spans 15 amino acids. Germline trimming cut 7 bases from V and 5 bases from J; bases unmatched to any gene: 5.

CDR3 DNA: TGTGCCAGCAGCTCCTGGACAGGGGGCTTCGGAGAGACCCAGTACTTC. It encodes CASSSWTGGFGETQYF. The chain is built from TRBV7-6 and TRBJ2-5; 11 bases match TRBD1. The V gene end was trimmed by 4 bases and the J gene end by 4 bases; junction bases not matched to a gene: 8. The CDR3 loop spans 16 amino acids. CDR1 and CDR2 (germline): SGHVS, FNYEAQ.

The CDR3 DNA reads as TGTGCCAGCAGCTTGGCCGTACAGGAGGATACGCAGTATTTT. Translation: CASSLAVQEDTQYF. The chain has TRBV7-9 and TRBJ2-3; tentatively, D is TRBD1 (5 bases). This CDR3 has 14 residues. The V end lost 3 bases, the J end lost 6 bases, and 13 bases lay between the germline ends. The V gene's germline CDR1 is SEHNR and CDR2 FQNEAQ (reference sequence).

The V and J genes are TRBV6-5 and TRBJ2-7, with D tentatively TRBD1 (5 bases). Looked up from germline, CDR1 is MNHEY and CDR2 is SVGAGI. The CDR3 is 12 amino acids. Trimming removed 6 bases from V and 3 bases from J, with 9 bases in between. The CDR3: CASSVQVYEQYF. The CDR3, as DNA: TGTGCCAGCAGCGTACAGGTCTACGAGCAGTACTTC.

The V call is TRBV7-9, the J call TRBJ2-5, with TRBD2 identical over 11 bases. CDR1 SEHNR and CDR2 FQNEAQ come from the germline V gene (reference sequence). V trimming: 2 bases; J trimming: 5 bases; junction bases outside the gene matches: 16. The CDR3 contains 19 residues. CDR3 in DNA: TGTGCCAGCAGCTTACGCCCGGGACTAGCGGTCCTCAGGGTGGAGACCCAGTACTTC. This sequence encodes CASSLRPGLAVLRVETQYF. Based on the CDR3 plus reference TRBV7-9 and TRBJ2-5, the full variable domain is DTGVSQNPRHKITKRGQNVTFRCDPISEHNRLYWYRQTLGQGPEFLTYFQNEAQLEKSRLLSDRFSAERPKGSFSTLEIQRTEQGDSAMYLCASSLRPGLAVLRVETQYFGPGTRLLVL.

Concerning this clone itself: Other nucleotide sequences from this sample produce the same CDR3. The CDR3 sequence: CASSYEGSYNSPLHF. The CDR3 DNA reads TGTGCCAGCAGTTATGAGGGATCCTATAATTCACCCCTCCACTTT. J is TRBJ1-6 and V is TRBV6-5; D is uncertain. This CDR3 is built from 15 residues. Germline loops: CDR1 MNHEY, CDR2 SVGAGI. Trimming shortened V by 3 bases and J by 1 base, and 7 bases separated the two germline ends.

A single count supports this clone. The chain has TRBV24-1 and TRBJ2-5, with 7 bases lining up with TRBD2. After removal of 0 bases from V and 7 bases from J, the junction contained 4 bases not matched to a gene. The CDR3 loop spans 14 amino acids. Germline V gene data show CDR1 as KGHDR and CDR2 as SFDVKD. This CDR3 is CATSDLGGGSTQYF. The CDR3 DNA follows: TGTGCCACCAGTGATTTGGGGGGGGGTTCGACCCAGTACTTC.

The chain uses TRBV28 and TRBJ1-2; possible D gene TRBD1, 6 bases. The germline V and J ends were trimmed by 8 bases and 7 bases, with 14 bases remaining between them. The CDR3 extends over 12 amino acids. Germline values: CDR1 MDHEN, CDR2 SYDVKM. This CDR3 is CASVGGAGGYTF. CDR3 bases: TGTGCCAGCGTAGGGGGGGCTGGTGGCTACACCTTC.

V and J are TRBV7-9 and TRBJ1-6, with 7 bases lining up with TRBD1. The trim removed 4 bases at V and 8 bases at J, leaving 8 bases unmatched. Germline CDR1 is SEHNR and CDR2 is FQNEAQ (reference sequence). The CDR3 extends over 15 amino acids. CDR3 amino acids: CASSSSVGGDSPLHF. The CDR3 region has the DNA TGTGCCAGCAGCTCATCTGTAGGGGGCGATTCACCCCTCCACTTT.